These T cell receptor beta chains were read from a single sample in a study of blood T cells in healthy people across ages. A single record per CDR3 protein comes from TCRdb applying MiXCR to the 5' RACE reads. The sample lists 1.5 million to 2 million distinct CDR3 sequences, roughly 50% occurring once. Sequencing input: blood. These receptors were collected from a woman in her thirties or forties in good health. The CDR3 runs from the conserved cysteine through the conserved F or W. Part of the rows lack a size; the others show once, few, many or a class for expanded clones.

16 TRBV6-1 - CASSPLAGGQYNEQFF
14 TRBV20-1 once CSVQGLDNHYGYTF
12 TRBV5-1 - CASSRGEKEAFF
12 TRBV29-1 few CSDWDGYNEQFF
13 TRBV27 few CASSSLRTDTQYF
14 TRBV20-1 - CSAPPASAQETQYF
12 TRBV29-1 - CSVVEVTETQYF
13 TRBV7-2 few CASSCQGWETQYF
17 TRBV6-2/TRBV6-3 few CASSSSRGAGPSYEQYF
14 TRBV4-2 few CASSDSRGNSPLHF
14 TRBV20-1 - CSARVDTGGQPQHF
14 TRBV5-1 many CASSPRDNSYEQYF
12 TRBV6-6 - CASSYSAGEAFF
16 TRBV3-1 few CASSHTTSGGTDTQYF
16 TRBV7-2 - CASSLAEGIPGNIQYF